The next 14 T cell receptor beta chains were all read from a single sample in a study of lymphopenia after photon versus proton radiotherapy. TCRdb's table, derived via immunoSEQ multiplex PCR, lists solely in-frame clones and lacks some. The sample shows about 19,000 clones, under 95% of them seen only once. The starting material was peripheral blood, obtained from a patient treated with photon-based radiotherapy. These receptor sequences come from a man aged 55-75 years with pancreatic cancer.

This clone was detected only a few times. This rearrangement joins TRBV20-1 to TRBJ1-3; D remains unclear. Germline loops: CDR1 DFQATT, CDR2 SNEGSKA (reference sequence). The V gene lost 3 bases and the J gene lost 4 bases, with 4 bases spanning the gap. The CDR3 contains 11 residues. This CDR3 is CSASSGNTIYF. The CDR3 nucleotides read TGCAGTGCTAGTTCCGGAAACACCATATATTTT.

This clone was seen just once. This chain joins TRBV9 and TRBJ2-3, with D possibly matching TRBD1 (7 bases). This CDR3 comprises 16 residues. CDR1 and CDR2 (germline): SGDLS, YYNGEE. The V and J ends lost 4 bases and 2 bases respectively, with 17 bases between them. In DNA, the CDR3 is TGTGCCAGCAGCCCCCACGGGGGACAGCCCACAGATACGCAGTATTTT. Translation: CASSPHGGQPTDTQYF.

This clone was observed a single time. The chain uses TRBV28 and TRBJ2-7; D remains ambiguous. CDR1 is MDHEN and CDR2 is SYDVKM in the germline V gene. The CDR3 covers 14 residues. V shed 5 bases and J shed 3 bases, with 14 bases lying between them. This chain's CDR3 is CASSPAPQFYEQYF. The CDR3 nucleotides are TGTGCCAGCAGTCCCGCTCCCCAGTTCTACGAGCAGTACTTC.

The chain is built from TRBV7-2 and TRBJ2-3, with 10 bases matching TRBD2. This CDR3 is built from 17 residues. Germline-derived CDR1 and CDR2 are SGHTA and FQGNSA. Unmatched junction bases numbered 9, after V lost 2 bases and J lost 4 bases. The CDR3, as DNA: TGTGCCAGCAGCTTAATCCGGAGCGGGGGGGCCCCAGATACGCAGTATTTT. It yields the protein CASSLIRSGGAPDTQYF.

J is TRBJ1-6 and V is TRBV7-2, with D possibly being TRBD1 (5 bases). Germline CDR1 is SGHTA and CDR2 is FQGNSA. This CDR3 region has 16 residues. With 7 bases removed from V and 5 bases from J, the gap between germline ends came to 18 bases. CDR3 DNA sequence: TGTGCCAGCACCCTACAGACAGCAAAGAATAATTCACCCCTCCACTTT. As protein: CASTLQTAKNNSPLHF.

The V call is TRBV7-2, the J call TRBJ1-2, with D perhaps matching TRBD1 (6 bases). The length of the CDR3 is 15 residues. Germline CDR1 is SGHTA and CDR2 is FQGNSA. V lost 3 bases to trimming and J lost 0 bases, with 11 bases between them. CDR3 protein: CASSFRTGPNYGYTF. For the CDR3, the DNA is TGTGCCAGCAGCTTCCGTACAGGGCCTAACTATGGCTACACCTTC.

The V call is TRBV5-4, the J call TRBJ1-2; weak D call: TRBD1 (6 bases). V was clipped by 0 bases and J by 1 base, with 13 bases between them. Per the germline V gene, CDR1 is SGHNT and CDR2 is YYREEE (reference sequence). CDR3 length: 16 residues. CDR3 protein: CASSLGGGAVNYGYTF. In DNA form, the CDR3 reads TGTGCCAGCAGCTTGGGAGGGGGTGCTGTTAACTATGGCTACACCTTC.

The J gene is TRBJ2-2, the V gene TRBV7-9; 9 bases align to TRBD1. The V gene's germline CDR1 is SEHNR and CDR2 FQNEAQ (reference sequence). The CDR3 has 17 residues. With V trimmed by 7 bases and J by 1 base, 10 bases remained unmatched. The CDR3 sequence is CASTLRQGVGNTGELFF. The CDR3 DNA sequence: TGTGCCAGCACCCTTCGACAGGGGGTCGGGAACACCGGGGAGCTGTTTTTT. Drawing the rest from reference TRBV7-9 and TRBJ2-2, the complete variable domain is DTGVSQNPRHKITKRGQNVTFRCDPISEHNRLYWYRQTLGQGPEFLTYFQNEAQLEKSRLLSDRFSAERPKGSFSTLEIQRTEQGDSAMYLCASTLRQGVGNTGELFFGEGSRLTVL.

The chain carries TRBV18 and TRBJ2-5; D perhaps matches TRBD2 (6 bases). Germline values: CDR1 KGHSH, CDR2 LQKENI. The CDR3 spans 14 residues. Deletions cut 5 bases from V and 4 bases from J, with 14 bases between. The CDR3 sequence is CASSSPGGTETQYF. The CDR3 bases are TGTGCCAGCTCAAGCCCCGGGGGAACAGAGACCCAGTACTTC.

The chain carries TRBV5-4 and TRBJ1-3, with 7 bases aligning to TRBD1. Trimming cost V 4 bases and J 1 base; bases outside gene matches: 5. Germline V lookup: CDR1 SGHNT, CDR2 YYREEE (reference sequence). The CDR3 runs to 15 residues. CDR3 nucleotide sequence: TGTGCCAGCAGCAAGAAGACAGGGTCTGGAAACACCATATATTTT. Translated: CASSKKTGSGNTIYF.

In its sample, this clone was seen a few times. The gene calls are TRBV30 and TRBJ1-1; no firm D call. This CDR3 is built from 13 residues. V lost 0 bases and J lost 5, with 10 bases in between. Germline lookup yields CDR1 GTSNPN and CDR2 SVGIG (reference sequence). The CDR3 DNA sequence: TGTGCCTGGAGTGTACATGTGGTTACTGAAGCTTTCTTT. Amino acids: CAWSVHVVTEAFF.

Remarks on this clone: Given the absence of the conserved phenylalanine or tryptophan at the CDR3 end, a read error is likely. The chain couples TRBV5-8 to TRBJ1-5, with D tentatively TRBD1 (6 bases). CDR3 length: 14 amino acids. V lost 0 bases to trimming and J lost 5 bases, with 9 bases between them. Germline lookup yields CDR1 SGHTS and CDR2 YDEGEE. The CDR3 DNA reads as TGTGCCAGCAGCTTGGGGCAGGGGTATCAGCCCCAGCATCTT. Amino acid sequence: CASSLGQGYQPQHL.

The sample holds one count of this clone. The chain employs TRBV19 and TRBJ1-1; D remains unclear. There are 13 residues in the CDR3. The V end was cut by 7 bases, the J end by 0 bases, with 9 bases between. Germline V gene sequence: CDR1 LNHDA, CDR2 SQIVND (reference sequence). The CDR3 region is CASIRRMNTEAFF. In DNA form, the CDR3 reads TGTGCCAGTATAAGACGCATGAACACTGAAGCTTTCTTT.

The rearrangement joins TRBV19 to TRBJ2-7, with a tentative D call TRBD1 (5 bases). V was trimmed by 5 bases and J by 0 bases, leaving 14 bases between them. Germline CDR1 and CDR2: LNHDA and SQIVND (reference sequence). The CDR3 has 15 amino acids. In DNA form, the CDR3 reads TGTGCCAGTAGTCCCGTTGACAGTACCTCCTACGAGCAGTACTTC. This translates into CASSPVDSTSYEQYF.